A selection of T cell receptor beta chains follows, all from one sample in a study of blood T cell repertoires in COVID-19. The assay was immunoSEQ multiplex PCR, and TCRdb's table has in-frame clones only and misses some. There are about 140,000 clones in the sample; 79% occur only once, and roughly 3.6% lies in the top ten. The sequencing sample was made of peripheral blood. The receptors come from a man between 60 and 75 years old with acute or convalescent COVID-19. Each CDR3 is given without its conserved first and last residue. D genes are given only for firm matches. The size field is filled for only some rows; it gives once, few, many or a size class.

ASSVELAGRETQY	NA	TRBV9	TRBJ2-5	NA
ASSWGLAGGATDTQY	few	TRBV7-3	TRBJ2-3	TRBD2
ATSDGGTFQETQY	NA	TRBV24-1	TRBJ2-5	NA
ASSRQLNSPLH	NA	TRBV7-9	TRBJ1-6	NA
ASSVAVEDEQY	NA	TRBV9	TRBJ2-7	NA
ASSQGGGAGEQY	NA	TRBV14	TRBJ2-7	TRBD2
ASSQGEERNEKLF	NA	TRBV14	TRBJ1-4	NA
ASSLVAGDEKLF	NA	TRBV5-6	TRBJ1-4	NA
ASSTRTSGRGTDTQY	few	TRBV28	TRBJ2-3	TRBD2
ASSYQGSAEAF	few	TRBV6-6	TRBJ1-1	NA